These 2 T cell receptor beta chains were sequenced from one sample in a study of T cells after yellow fever vaccination. TCRdb reprocessed the 5' RACE reads via MiXCR and lists one record per CDR3 protein. This table has some 600,000 distinct CDR3 sequences, roughly an eighth appearing once. Specimen: PBMCs, collected on the day of the yellow fever booster vaccination. The receptors originated from a man aged 25-45 years who received the YFV17D yellow fever vaccine.

A few counts support this clonotype. J is TRBJ2-1 and V is TRBV18; 9 bases fit TRBD2. The germline V gene encodes CDR1 KGHSH and CDR2 LQKENI. The CDR3 is made up of 14 amino acids. V was pared by 6 bases and J by 6 bases, with 6 bases of the junction left unmatched. For the CDR3, the DNA is TGTGCCAGCTCCCGTGGACTAGCGCCCAATGAGCAGTTCTTC. Protein sequence: CASSRGLAPNEQFF.

This clonotype was counted only a few times. The rearrangement links TRBV12-3 or TRBV12-4 to TRBJ2-1; D is uncertain. The V end was cut by 7 bases, the J end by 9 bases, with 16 bases between. The CDR3 spans 13 residues. This CDR3 reads CASTHARSGEQFF. CDR3 nucleotide sequence: TGTGCCAGCACACACGCCCGTTCGGGTGAGCAGTTCTTC.